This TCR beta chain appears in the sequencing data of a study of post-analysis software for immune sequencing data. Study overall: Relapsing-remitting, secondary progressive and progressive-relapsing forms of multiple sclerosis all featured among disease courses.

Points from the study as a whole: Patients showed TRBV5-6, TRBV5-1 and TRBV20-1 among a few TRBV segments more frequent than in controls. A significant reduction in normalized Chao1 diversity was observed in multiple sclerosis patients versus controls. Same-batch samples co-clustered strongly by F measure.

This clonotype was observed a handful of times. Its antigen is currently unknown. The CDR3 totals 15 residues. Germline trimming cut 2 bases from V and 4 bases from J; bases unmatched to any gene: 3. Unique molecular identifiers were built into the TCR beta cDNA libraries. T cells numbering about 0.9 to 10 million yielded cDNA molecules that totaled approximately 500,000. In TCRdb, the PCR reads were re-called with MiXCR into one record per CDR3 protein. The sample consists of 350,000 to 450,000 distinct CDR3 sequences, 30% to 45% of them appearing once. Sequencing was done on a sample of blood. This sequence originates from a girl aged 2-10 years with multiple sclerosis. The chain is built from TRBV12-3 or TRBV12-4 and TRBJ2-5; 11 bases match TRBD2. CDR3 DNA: TGTGCCAGCAGTTTACGTCTAGCGGGGGGAGAGACCCAGTACTTC. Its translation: CASSLRLAGGETQYF.